The 18 T cell receptor beta chains reported below all come from one sample, sequenced in a study of beta chain features in type 1 diabetes. Reverse transcribing all isolated RNA meant expressed TCRB transcripts were sequenced. Produced via immunoSEQ multiplex PCR; TCRdb's table is partial and in-frame only. The sample lists about 900,000 clones, 17% seen once, with 0.02% to 0.025% in the top ten. The sample comprised naive CD4+ T cells from blood. All receptors come from a woman under 30 in good health.

The rearrangement uses TRBV5-1 and TRBJ2-5; D is possibly TRBD1 or TRBD2 (5 bases each). There are 15 residues in the CDR3. Germline assignment: CDR1 SGHRS and CDR2 YFSETQ. Trimming took off 3 bases at V and 4 bases at J, with 16 bases between the two ends. CDR3 region: CASSSQSGPGETQYF. Written as DNA, the CDR3 is TGCGCCAGCAGCTCCCAATCGGGACCTGGAGAGACCCAGTACTTC.

As regards this clone: The sample carries other DNA sequences with the same CDR3. This chain joins TRBV9 and TRBJ2-6, with D perhaps matching TRBD1 or TRBD2 (6 bases each). The germline CDR1 and CDR2 sequences are SGDLS and YYNGEE. V lost 1 base, J lost 4 bases, and 9 bases lay in between. The CDR3 runs 15 residues. The chain's CDR3 is CASSVRGDGANVLTF. The DNA for the CDR3 is TGTGCCAGCAGCGTAAGGGGGGACGGGGCCAACGTCCTGACTTTC.

This clone was observed a few times. V gene TRBV5-1 combines with J gene TRBJ2-7; a possible D gene is TRBD1 (7 bases). CDR3 size: 16 residues. V was clipped by 2 bases and J by 0 bases, with 15 bases between them. CDR1 is SGHRS, CDR2 YFSETQ, per germline. The CDR3 here is CASSFGGQFGSYEQYF. CDR3 bases: TGCGCCAGCAGCTTCGGGGGACAGTTCGGCTCCTACGAGCAGTACTTC. The variable domain in full, with the rest retrieved from reference TRBV5-1 and TRBJ2-7, is KAGVTQTPRYLIKTRGQQVTLSCSPISGHRSVSWYQQTPGQGLQFLFEYFSETQRNKGNFPGRFSGRQFSNSRSEMNVSTLELGDSALYLCASSFGGQFGSYEQYFGPGTRLTVT.

CDR3 residues: CASSGYWEARQETQYF. CDR3 DNA sequence: TGTGCCAGCAGCGGTTATTGGGAGGCGAGACAAGAGACCCAGTACTTC. This chain links TRBV28 with TRBJ2-5; D may be TRBD2 (6 bases). The CDR3 length is 16 residues. Germline CDR1 MDHEN, CDR2 SYDVKM. Trimming removed 6 bases from V and 2 bases from J, with 19 bases in between.

The chain joins TRBV2 to TRBJ2-4, with 8 bases matching TRBD1. CDR3 size: 16 residues. Germline lookup yields CDR1 SNHLY and CDR2 FYNNEI. V lost 6 bases, J lost 1 base, and 8 bases stayed unmatched. CDR3 residues: CASRGDRFVAKNIQYF. In DNA, the CDR3 is TGTGCCAGCAGGGGGGACAGGTTCGTTGCCAAAAACATTCAGTACTTC.

As to this clone: This sample also contains other DNA sequences that code for the same CDR3. This chain joins TRBV9 and TRBJ1-2; possible D gene TRBD1, 5 bases. V was clipped by 0 bases and J by 8 bases, with 14 bases between them. Germline assignment: CDR1 SGDLS and CDR2 YYNGEE. This CDR3 spans 14 amino acids. CDR3 protein: CASSVAGRDGGYTF. Written as DNA, the CDR3 is TGTGCCAGCAGCGTAGCTGGAAGGGACGGGGGCTACACCTTC.

The V gene is TRBV29-1, the J gene TRBJ2-3; 8 bases align to TRBD2. CDR3 size: 17 residues. V gave up 2 bases and J gave up 2 bases; unmatched junction bases: 12. Germline V gene sequence: CDR1 SQVTM, CDR2 ANQGSEA. The DNA for the CDR3 is TGCAGCGTTGAACGGTGGCATAGCGGGACCTACACAGATACGCAGTATTTT. Protein: CSVERWHSGTYTDTQYF.

Concerning this clone: A junction boundary mismatches the germline segment, possibly from a read error. The chain employs TRBV6-1 and TRBJ2-2, with TRBD1 matching over 7 bases. The germline gives CDR1 MNHNS, CDR2 SASEGT. The CDR3 runs to 17 residues. In DNA form, the CDR3 reads TGTGCCATCAGTGAAGGGACGGGGACAGTGGGGAGCGGGGAGCTGTTTTTT. This codes for CAISEGTGTVGSGELFF.

This clone turned up a few times. The chain employs TRBV6-5 and TRBJ1-4; D remains unclear. V dropped 0 bases and J dropped 6 bases, with 11 bases sitting between them. This CDR3 is built from 15 residues. CDR1 is MNHEY, CDR2 SVGAGI, per germline. As DNA, the CDR3 is TGTGCCAGCAGTTACTCGAGGGAGAGATATGAAAAACTGTTTTTT. Translating it yields CASSYSRERYEKLFF.

This chain links TRBV5-4 with TRBJ1-2, with a tentative D call TRBD1 (6 bases). The CDR3 has 15 residues. CDR1 and CDR2 from the germline V gene are SGHNT and YYREEE (reference sequence). Trimming cost V 3 bases and J 0 bases, with 12 bases left between them. The DNA of the CDR3 is TGTGCCAGCAGCTCCATACAGGGAACTAACTATGGCTACACCTTC. Protein product: CASSSIQGTNYGYTF.

For this clone: Within the sample, other DNA sequences also encode this same CDR3. The rearrangement uses TRBV7-3 and TRBJ2-7; 8 positions match TRBD1. The germline CDR1 and CDR2 sequences are SGHTA and FQGTGA. This CDR3 has 14 amino acids. V lost 3 bases and J lost 4; bases outside the gene matches: 5. CDR3 DNA: TGTGCCAGCAGCTTGGCAGGGGGCTCTTACGAGCAGTACTTC. This encodes CASSLAGGSYEQYF.

The table lists this clone with a few counts. This sequence joins TRBV7-8 and TRBJ2-1; possibly TRBD2 for D (5 bases). Between the trimmed V and J ends, which lost 3 bases and 0 bases, there was a span of 12 bases. CDR3 length equals 16 residues. Per germline, CDR1 SGHVS and CDR2 FQNEAQ. The CDR3 sequence is CASSFLAYSSYNEQFF. As DNA, the CDR3 is TGTGCCAGCAGCTTCTTAGCGTATAGCTCCTACAATGAGCAGTTCTTC.

This clone was seen a handful of times. One end of the junction is discordant with germline, which a read error may explain. This chain joins TRBV28 and TRBJ2-3, with TRBD1 as a possible D gene (8 bases). There are 15 residues in the CDR3. Germline CDR1 is MDHEN and CDR2 is SYDVKM. This chain's CDR3 is CASSLFGVGREGQDF. CDR3 DNA: TGTGCCAGCAGTTTATTTGGCGTGGGCAGGGAGGGACAGGATTTT.

A few counts support this clone. This rearrangement joins TRBV9 to TRBJ2-7; 10 nucleotides agree with TRBD2. Germline-derived CDR1 and CDR2 are SGDLS and YYNGEE. This CDR3 has 18 amino acids. The trim removed 3 bases at V and 3 bases at J, leaving 15 bases unmatched. CDR3 DNA: TGTGCCAGCAGCGCAGGCATGTCGACCGGGACTAGCGACTACGAGCAGTACTTC. As protein: CASSAGMSTGTSDYEQYF.

Points on this clone: This could be a read error, since a much larger clone is one nucleotide away. This sequence joins TRBV5-8 and TRBJ2-3; D gene ambiguous. Germline CDR1 and CDR2: SGHTS and YDEGEE. This CDR3 contains 12 residues. V lost 2 bases and J 0 bases, leaving 1 base between the germline ends. The CDR3 DNA reads as TGTGCCAGCAGCTTTAGCACAGATACGCAGTATTTT. This sequence encodes CASSFSTDTQYF.

The V gene is TRBV27, the J gene TRBJ2-3; TRBD2 agrees at 9 bases. The germline CDR1 and CDR2 sequences are MNHEY and SMNVEV (reference sequence). J was trimmed by 6 bases and V by 6 bases; bases with no gene match: 13. This CDR3 has 16 amino acids. The CDR3 region has the DNA TGTGCCAGCAGACAGTACCCTACTAGCGGGCGCGATACGCAGTATTTT. This codes for CASRQYPTSGRDTQYF.

The V and J genes are TRBV7-2 and TRBJ2-1; a weak D match, TRBD1 (5 bases). The CDR3 extends over 16 amino acids. V was trimmed by 5 bases and J by 6 bases, leaving 20 bases between them. Germline CDR1 and CDR2: SGHTA and FQGNSA. The CDR3 sequence: CASSLPPRVRVNEQFF. CDR3 nucleotide sequence: TGTGCCAGCAGCCTCCCTCCCAGGGTACGGGTCAATGAGCAGTTCTTC.

This sequence joins TRBV9 and TRBJ2-2; D is ambiguous. The CDR3 has 13 residues. Germline CDR1 and CDR2: SGDLS and YYNGEE. Trimming pared 5 bases from V and 0 bases from J, leaving 5 bases between. CDR3 loop: CASRETNTGELFF. The CDR3 DNA reads as TGTGCCAGCAGGGAAACGAACACCGGGGAGCTGTTTTTT. Complete variable domain (other parts from reference TRBV9 and TRBJ2-2): DSGVTQTPKHLITATGQRVTLRCSPRSGDLSVYWYQQSLDQGLQFLIQYYNGEERAKGNILERFSAQQFPDLHSELNLSSLELGDSALYFCASRETNTGELFFGEGSRLTVL.